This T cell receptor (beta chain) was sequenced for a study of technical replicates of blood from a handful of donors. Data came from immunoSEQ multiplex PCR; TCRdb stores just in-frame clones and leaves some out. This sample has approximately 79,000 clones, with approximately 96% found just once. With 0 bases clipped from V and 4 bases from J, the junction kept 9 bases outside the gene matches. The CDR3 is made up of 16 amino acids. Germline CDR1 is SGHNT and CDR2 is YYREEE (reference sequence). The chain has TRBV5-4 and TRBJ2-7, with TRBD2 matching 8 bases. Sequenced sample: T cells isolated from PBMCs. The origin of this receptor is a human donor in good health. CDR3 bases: TGTGCCAGCAGCTTGGCTAGTAGCGGGACCAGATACGAGCAGTACTTC. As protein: CASSLASSGTRYEQYF.